Listed here are 8 T cell receptor beta chains from one sample, sequenced in a study of T cell responses to AZD1222 COVID-19 vaccine. Assay used: immunoSEQ multiplex PCR; TCRdb lists only in-frame clones, some missing. Here the sample spans about 120,000 clones, around 86% being singletons. The sample consisted of peripheral blood, taken 28 days after the second AZD1222 dose. These receptors originate from an adult who received the AZD1222 COVID-19 vaccine.

This clone came up a few times. This same CDR3 is encoded by further DNA sequences in the sample. The gene calls are TRBV25-1 and TRBJ2-5, with TRBD2 as a possible D gene (6 bases). CDR1 and CDR2 from the germline V gene are MGHDK and SYGVNS. The germline V and J ends were trimmed by 3 bases and 2 bases, with 10 bases remaining between them. The CDR3 loop spans 14 amino acids. The CDR3, as DNA: TGTGCCAGCAGTGACCGGAGCGGGCAAGAGACCCAGTACTTC. This gives the protein CASSDRSGQETQYF.

The chain uses TRBV5-1 and TRBJ2-7; perhaps TRBD2 as D (7 bases). Germline V gene lookup returns CDR1 SGHRS and CDR2 YFSETQ. This CDR3 contains 14 residues. Between the trimmed V and J ends, which lost 1 base and 4 bases, there was a span of 12 bases. CDR3 sequence reads: CASSLPGGDYEQYF. The CDR3 DNA reads as TGCGCCAGCAGCTTGCCGGGGGGCGATTACGAGCAGTACTTC.

In this sample, this clone turned up many times. This sequence joins TRBV7-6 and TRBJ2-7; 10 nucleotides agree with TRBD2. The CDR3 runs 16 residues. Germline CDR1 SGHVS, CDR2 FNYEAQ. V was clipped by 1 base and J by 2 bases; unmatched bases: 5. CDR3 sequence (DNA): TGTGCCAGCAGCTTAGGCTCTAGCGGGGGACCCTACGAGCAGTACTTC. Translation gives CASSLGSSGGPYEQYF.

The chain couples TRBV5-1 to TRBJ1-1; possibly TRBD1 for D (5 bases). With 3 bases removed from V and 1 base from J, the gap between germline ends came to 10 bases. CDR3 length equals 14 residues. CDR1 is SGHRS and CDR2 is YFSETQ in the germline V gene. DNA for the CDR3: TGCGCCAGCAGCTGGGGCAGCCCGAACACTGAAGCTTTCTTT. Translated: CASSWGSPNTEAFF.

V gene TRBV30 combines with J gene TRBJ1-6; TRBD1 aligns across 8 bases. The CDR3 is 13 amino acids. Per the germline V gene, CDR1 is GTSNPN and CDR2 is SVGIG (reference sequence). The V and J ends lost 8 bases and 7 bases, in that order; junction bases with no gene match: 7. The CDR3 DNA reads as TGTGCCGGACAGGGACAGACGAATTCACCCCTCCACTTT. Its translation is CAGQGQTNSPLHF. Combining the CDR3 with reference TRBV30 and TRBJ1-6 gives the whole variable domain SQTIHQWPATLVQPVGSPLSLECTVEGTSNPNLYWYRQAAGRGLQLLFYSVGIGQISSEVPQNLSASRPQDRQFILSSKKLLLSDSGFYLCAGQGQTNSPLHFGNGTRLTVT.

The chain is built from TRBV5-5 and TRBJ1-6; a possible D gene is TRBD1 (5 bases). Looked up from germline, CDR1 is SGHKS and CDR2 is YYEKEE (reference sequence). V was cut by 2 bases and J by 8 bases, with 11 bases left in between. The CDR3 is 14 amino acids. The DNA for the CDR3 is TGTGCCAGCAGCTTAGGGGAACCCCATTCACCCCTCCACTTT. Translating gives CASSLGEPHSPLHF.

The chain couples TRBV6-5 to TRBJ2-7, with 8 bases identical to TRBD1. Germline loops: CDR1 MNHEY, CDR2 SVGAGI. V was pared by 6 bases and J by 5 bases, with 3 bases of the junction left unmatched. This CDR3 spans 12 amino acids. The CDR3 DNA follows: TGTGCCAGCAGCAGGGGGCGCGACGAGCAGTACTTC. Translating gives CASSRGRDEQYF.

A remark on this clone: Different DNA sequences within this sample yield the same CDR3. V and J are TRBV9 and TRBJ1-2; D is unresolved. Germline loops: CDR1 SGDLS, CDR2 YYNGEE. V shed 3 bases and J shed 7 bases, with 7 bases lying between them. The CDR3 has 11 residues. CDR3: CASSAFGGYTF. DNA of the CDR3: TGTGCCAGCAGCGCGTTCGGTGGCTACACCTTC.